This T cell receptor beta chain was found in a study of T cell responses to AZD1222 COVID-19 vaccine. This clone has only one observation. This CDR3 contains 13 residues. V lost 4 bases and J lost 5, with 9 bases in between. CDR1 is KGHDR and CDR2 is SFDVKD in the germline V gene. Produced via immunoSEQ multiplex PCR; TCRdb's table is partial and in-frame only. The sample consists of around 180,000 clones, around 87% of them appearing once. Sequences were derived from peripheral blood, sampled on day 0 of MenACWY control vaccination. The chain links TRBV24-1 to TRBJ2-3; D not certain. The clonotype originates from an adult in good health. The CDR3 sequence is CATSDLSVDTQYF. CDR3 nucleotides: TGTGCCACCAGTGACCTTTCGGTAGATACGCAGTATTTT.